Here is one TCR beta chain with its context. These data originate in a study of T cell changes during pregnancy in multiple sclerosis. The ends lost 3 bases at V and 2 bases at J; junction bases unmatched: 9. There are 15 residues in the CDR3. Germline lookup yields CDR1 GTSNPN and CDR2 SVGIG (reference sequence). Only in-frame clones appear in the TCRdb table, and some are missing; sequencing was by immunoSEQ multiplex PCR. Altogether some 70,000 clones are present, 90% being singletons, with the ten largest covering more than 1.4%. The source was peripheral blood, collected in the third trimester of pregnancy. The source is a female donor with multiple sclerosis, enrolled in a pregnancy study. V is TRBV30 and J is TRBJ1-2, with TRBD1 matching over 7 bases. DNA for the CDR3: TGTGCCTGGAGGTGGGGTAGGGGACAGAACTATGGCTACACCTTC. Translated, it gives CAWRWGRGQNYGYTF. Filled out from reference TRBV30 and TRBJ1-2, the complete variable domain reads SQTIHQWPATLVQPVGSPLSLECTVEGTSNPNLYWYRQAAGRGLQLLFYSVGIGQISSEVPQNLSASRPQDRQFILSSKKLLLSDSGFYLCAWRWGRGQNYGYTFGSGTRLTVV.